The next 15 T cell receptor beta chains were all read from a single sample in a study of CD8+CD57+ T cells in acquired aplastic anemia. Profiling that covered TCR beta VDJ and CDR3 relied on genomic DNA as its template. TCRdb ran MiXCR on the reads and lists one entry per CDR3 protein. The sample contains 150,000 to 200,000 distinct CDR3 sequences, 50% to 75% of which appear only once. Sequencing input: sorted CD4+, CD8+, or CD8+CD57+ T cells (not recorded which) from PBMCs. The receptors derive from a human donor with severe aplastic anemia or a healthy control (not recorded which).

This clonotype was recorded at least ten times. The gene calls are TRBV5-1 and TRBJ2-7, with D perhaps being TRBD1 or TRBD2 (5 bases each). The germline V and J ends were trimmed by 6 bases and 0 bases, with 10 bases remaining between them. CDR1 is SGHRS and CDR2 is YFSETQ in the germline V gene. CDR3 size: 13 residues. Here the CDR3 reads CASTDGASYEQYF. The CDR3 DNA reads TGCGCCAGCACGGACGGGGCCTCCTACGAGCAGTACTTC. Filled out from reference TRBV5-1 and TRBJ2-7, the complete variable domain reads KAGVTQTPRYLIKTRGQQVTLSCSPISGHRSVSWYQQTPGQGLQFLFEYFSETQRNKGNFPGRFSGRQFSNSRSEMNVSTLELGDSALYLCASTDGASYEQYFGPGTRLTVT.

The chain is built from TRBV20-1 and TRBJ2-5; D not resolved. The germline V gene has CDR1 DFQATT and CDR2 SNEGSKA (reference sequence). This CDR3 comprises 13 residues. Between the trimmed V and J ends, which lost 3 bases and 5 bases, there was a span of 13 bases. CDR3 loop: CSASYLRRETQYF. CDR3 bases: TGCAGTGCTAGTTACCTCCGTCGGGAGACCCAGTACTTC.

Many counts were recorded for this clonotype. V usage is TRBV5-1 and J usage is TRBJ2-7; 9 bases agree with TRBD1. J was trimmed by 6 bases and V by 4 bases; bases with no gene match: 8. There are 14 residues in the CDR3. Germline CDR1 reads SGHRS; CDR2 reads YFSETQ. CDR3: CASSTRQGVVEQYF. CDR3 sequence (DNA): TGCGCCAGCAGCACAAGACAGGGGGTGGTCGAGCAGTACTTC.

This clonotype showed up many times. The CDR3 DNA follows: TGTGCCAGCAGCCCCCTGGGGGGGAACACTGAAGCTTTCTTT. This gives the protein CASSPLGGNTEAFF. The V gene is TRBV9, the J gene TRBJ1-1; tentatively, D is TRBD1 (5 bases). The V gene lost 4 bases and the J gene lost 1 base, with 11 bases spanning the gap. Looked up from germline, CDR1 is SGDLS and CDR2 is YYNGEE. This CDR3 region has 14 residues.

As to this clonotype: A read error is possible here, since a much larger clone lies one base away. The chain employs TRBV25-1 and TRBJ1-1; D perhaps matches TRBD1 (5 bases). CDR3 length equals 14 residues. The germline V gene has CDR1 MGHDK and CDR2 SYGVNS. This chain's CDR3 is CAGSPPPGDTEAFF. DNA for the CDR3: TGTGCCGGCAGTCCCCCCCCGGGGGACACTGAAGCTTTCTTT.

In its sample, this clonotype was seen many times. The chain combines TRBV13 with TRBJ1-1; 9 positions match TRBD1. The V gene's germline CDR1 is PRHDT and CDR2 FYEKMQ (reference sequence). The CDR3 is 13 residues long. After removal of 4 bases from V and 5 bases from J, the junction contained 2 bases not matched to a gene. The CDR3 region has the DNA TGTGCCAGCAGCTCGGACAGGGGAACTGAAGCTTTCTTT. The encoded protein is CASSSDRGTEAFF. Combining the CDR3 with reference TRBV13 and TRBJ1-1 gives the whole variable domain AAGVIQSPRHLIKEKRETATLKCYPIPRHDTVYWYQQGPGQDPQFLISFYEKMQSDKGSIPDRFSAQQFSDYHSELNMSSLELGDSALYFCASSSDRGTEAFFGQGTRLTVV.

The CDR3 DNA reads TGCGCCAGCAGCTTGGAACAGGGGACTGGCTACACCTTC. Protein product: CASSLEQGTGYTF. This chain joins TRBV5-1 and TRBJ1-2, with 7 bases matching TRBD1. Germline CDR1 is SGHRS and CDR2 is YFSETQ. V dropped 0 bases and J dropped 7; count of bases not matched to a gene: 3. CDR3 length: 13 amino acids.

This clonotype was seen a single time. The J gene is TRBJ1-1, the V gene TRBV6-2 or TRBV6-3; a possible D gene is TRBD1 (6 bases). Trimming shortened V by 5 bases and J by 3 bases, and 16 bases separated the two germline ends. The CDR3 totals 15 residues. The V gene's germline CDR1 is MNHEY and CDR2 SVGEGT. Here the CDR3 reads CASSPTGERYTEAFF. The CDR3 bases are TGTGCCAGCAGTCCGACAGGAGAAAGATACACTGAAGCTTTCTTT.

The chain carries TRBV19 and TRBJ2-3; maybe TRBD2 (5 bases). This CDR3 is built from 12 residues. V was pared by 7 bases and J by 6 bases, with 11 bases between. Germline CDR1 and CDR2: LNHDA and SQIVND (reference sequence). The chain's CDR3 is CASKPSGDTQYF. The CDR3 nucleotides read TGTGCCAGTAAACCTTCGGGGGATACGCAGTATTTT.

The rearrangement links TRBV19 to TRBJ2-1; 10 nucleotides match TRBD2. CDR1 is LNHDA and CDR2 is SQIVND in the germline V gene (reference sequence). CDR3 length: 15 amino acids. J was trimmed by 3 bases and V by 9 bases; bases with no gene match: 8. This CDR3 reads CASLGLAKNYNEQFF. In DNA, the CDR3 is TGTGCCAGCCTGGGACTAGCGAAGAACTACAATGAGCAGTTCTTC.

The V gene is TRBV12-3 or TRBV12-4, the J gene TRBJ2-1; perhaps TRBD1 as D (6 bases). Between the trimmed V and J ends, which lost 1 base and 8 bases, there was a span of 12 bases. This CDR3 region has 14 residues. CDR3 DNA sequence: TGTGCCAGCAGTTTAGAGGCAGGGGTTTATGAGCAGTTCTTC. Amino acid sequence: CASSLEAGVYEQFF.

The CDR3 sequence is CASSGDLPGNSYGYTF. DNA of the CDR3: TGTGCCAGCAGTGGCGACCTACCCGGAAATTCCTATGGCTACACCTTC. The chain is built from TRBV25-1 and TRBJ1-2; D is undetermined. V dropped 4 bases and J dropped 4 bases, with 19 bases sitting between them. Germline CDR1 reads MGHDK; CDR2 reads SYGVNS. The CDR3 extends over 16 amino acids.

The genes are TRBV7-9 and TRBJ2-5; weak D call: TRBD1 (6 bases). The CDR3 consists of 16 residues. Germline CDR1 reads SEHNR; CDR2 reads FQNEAQ (reference sequence). V was trimmed by 4 bases and J by 1 base, leaving 16 bases between them. The CDR3 sequence is CASSSQIQGIQETQYF. CDR3 nucleotides: TGTGCCAGCAGCTCGCAAATACAGGGAATCCAAGAGACCCAGTACTTC.

The rearrangement links TRBV5-1 to TRBJ2-7; tentatively, D is TRBD2 (5 bases). Trimming stripped 3 bases from V and 3 bases from J, with 10 bases between. From germline, CDR1 is SGHRS and CDR2 YFSETQ. The CDR3 loop spans 13 amino acids. DNA of the CDR3: TGCGCCAGCAGCTGGGAGCCGATCTACGAGCAGTACTTC. It specifies CASSWEPIYEQYF.

The sample holds many counts of this clonotype. CDR3 in DNA: TGTGCCAGTACATGGGGACAGGGGAACACTGAAGCTTTCTTT. It is translated as CASTWGQGNTEAFF. V is TRBV19 and J is TRBJ1-1; TRBD1 matches at 9 bases. This CDR3 comprises 14 residues. V lost 7 bases and J lost 1; bases outside the gene matches: 4. Germline V CDR1 and CDR2: LNHDA, SQIVND (reference sequence). The variable domain in full, with the rest retrieved from reference TRBV19 and TRBJ1-1, is DGGITQSPKYLFRKEGQNVTLSCEQNLNHDAMYWYRQDPGQGLRLIYYSQIVNDFQKGDIAEGYSVSREKKESFPLTVTSAQKNPTAFYLCASTWGQGNTEAFFGQGTRLTVV.